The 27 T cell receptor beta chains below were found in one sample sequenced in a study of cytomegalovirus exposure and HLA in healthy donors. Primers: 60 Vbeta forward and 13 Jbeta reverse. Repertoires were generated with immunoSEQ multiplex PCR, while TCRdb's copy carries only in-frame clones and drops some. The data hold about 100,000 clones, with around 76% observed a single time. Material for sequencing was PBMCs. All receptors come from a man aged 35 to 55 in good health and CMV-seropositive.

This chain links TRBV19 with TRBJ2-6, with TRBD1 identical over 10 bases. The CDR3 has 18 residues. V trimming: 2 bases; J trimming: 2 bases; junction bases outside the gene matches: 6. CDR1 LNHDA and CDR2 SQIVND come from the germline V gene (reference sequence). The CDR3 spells CASSIRQGAGAGANVLTF. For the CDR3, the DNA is TGTGCCAGTAGTATACGACAGGGGGCTGGAGCTGGGGCCAACGTCCTGACTTTC.

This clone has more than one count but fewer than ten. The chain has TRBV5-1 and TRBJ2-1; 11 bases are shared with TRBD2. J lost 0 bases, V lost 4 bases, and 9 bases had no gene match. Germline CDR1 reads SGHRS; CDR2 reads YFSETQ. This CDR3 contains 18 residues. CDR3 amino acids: CASSPGLAGASSYNEQFF. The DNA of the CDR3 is TGCGCCAGCAGCCCCGGACTAGCGGGTGCAAGCTCCTACAATGAGCAGTTCTTC.

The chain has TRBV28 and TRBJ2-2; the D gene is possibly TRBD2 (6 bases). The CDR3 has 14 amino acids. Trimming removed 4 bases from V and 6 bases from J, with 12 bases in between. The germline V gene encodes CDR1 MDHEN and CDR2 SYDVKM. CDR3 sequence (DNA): TGTGCCAGCAGTTCGCCCTGGGGGGCCGGGGAGCTGTTTTTT. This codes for CASSSPWGAGELFF.

The CDR3 reads CAGHTYPYQETQYF. The DNA for the CDR3 is TGTGCCGGACACACCTACCCCTACCAAGAGACCCAGTACTTC. The chain couples TRBV7-9 to TRBJ2-5; TRBD1 is a possible D gene (5 bases). This CDR3 is 14 amino acids long. Germline values: CDR1 SEHNR, CDR2 FQNEAQ (reference sequence). V lost 11 bases, J lost 0 bases, and 16 bases lay in between. The full variable domain, in which reference TRBV7-9 and TRBJ2-5 provide the parts outside the CDR3, is DTGVSQNPRHKITKRGQNVTFRCDPISEHNRLYWYRQTLGQGPEFLTYFQNEAQLEKSRLLSDRFSAERPKGSFSTLEIQRTEQGDSAMYLCAGHTYPYQETQYFGPGTRLLVL.

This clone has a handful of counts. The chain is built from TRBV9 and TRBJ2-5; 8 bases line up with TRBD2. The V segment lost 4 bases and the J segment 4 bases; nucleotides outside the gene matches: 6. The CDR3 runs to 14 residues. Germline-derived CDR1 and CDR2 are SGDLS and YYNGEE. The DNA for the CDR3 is TGTGCCAGCAGCTCACTAGCGGAGGTAGAGACCCAGTACTTC. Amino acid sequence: CASSSLAEVETQYF.

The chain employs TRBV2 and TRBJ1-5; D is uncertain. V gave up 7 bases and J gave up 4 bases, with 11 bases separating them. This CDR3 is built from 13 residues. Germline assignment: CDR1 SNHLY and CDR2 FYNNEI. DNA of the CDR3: TGTGCCAGCATGGTAGACAATAATCAGCCCCAGCATTTT. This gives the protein CASMVDNNQPQHF. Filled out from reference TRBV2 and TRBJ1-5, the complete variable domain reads EPEVTQTPSHQVTQMGQEVILRCVPISNHLYFYWYRQILGQKVEFLVSFYNNEISEKSEIFDDQFSVERPDGSNFTLKIRSTKLEDSAMYFCASMVDNNQPQHFGDGTRLSIL.

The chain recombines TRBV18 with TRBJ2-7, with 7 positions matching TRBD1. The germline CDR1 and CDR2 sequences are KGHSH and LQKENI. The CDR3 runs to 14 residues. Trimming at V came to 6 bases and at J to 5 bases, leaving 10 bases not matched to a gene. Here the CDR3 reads CASSLRQGTHEQYF. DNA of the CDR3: TGTGCCAGCTCCCTCAGACAGGGTACACACGAGCAGTACTTC.

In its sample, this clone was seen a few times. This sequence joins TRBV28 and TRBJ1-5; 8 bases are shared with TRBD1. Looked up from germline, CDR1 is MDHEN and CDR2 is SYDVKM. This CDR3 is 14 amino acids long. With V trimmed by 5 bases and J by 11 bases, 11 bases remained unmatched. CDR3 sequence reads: CASSPNRGFWSQHF. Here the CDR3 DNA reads TGTGCCAGCAGTCCTAACAGGGGGTTTTGGTCCCAGCATTTT.

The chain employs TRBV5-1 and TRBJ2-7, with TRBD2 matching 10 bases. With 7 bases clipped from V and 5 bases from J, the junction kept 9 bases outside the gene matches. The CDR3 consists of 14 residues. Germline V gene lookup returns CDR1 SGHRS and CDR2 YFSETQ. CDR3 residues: CASGGGAGGNEQYF. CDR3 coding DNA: TGCGCCAGCGGCGGCGGAGCGGGAGGGAACGAGCAGTACTTC.

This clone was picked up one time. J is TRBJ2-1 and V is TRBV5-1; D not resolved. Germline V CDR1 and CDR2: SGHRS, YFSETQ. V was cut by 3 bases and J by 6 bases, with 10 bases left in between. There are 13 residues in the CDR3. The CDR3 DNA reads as TGCGCCAGCAGCTCGACAAATTGCAATGAGCAGTTCTTC. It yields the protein CASSSTNCNEQFF.

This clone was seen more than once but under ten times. CDR3 residues: CASSPLQRGGGETQYF. CDR3 in DNA: TGTGCCAGCAGCCCTCTCCAGCGGGGAGGCGGCGAGACCCAGTACTTC. This chain links TRBV14 with TRBJ2-5; 7 nucleotides agree with TRBD2. The CDR3 loop spans 16 amino acids. CDR1 and CDR2 from the germline V gene are SGHDN and FVKESK. The V and J ends lost 4 bases and 5 bases, in that order; junction bases with no gene match: 13.

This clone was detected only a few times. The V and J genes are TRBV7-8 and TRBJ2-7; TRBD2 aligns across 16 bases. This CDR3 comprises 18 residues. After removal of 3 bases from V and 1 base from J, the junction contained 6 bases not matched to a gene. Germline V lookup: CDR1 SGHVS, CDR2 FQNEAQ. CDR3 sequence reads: CASSLGLAGGPSSYEQYF. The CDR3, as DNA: TGTGCCAGCAGCTTGGGACTAGCGGGAGGGCCCTCGTCCTACGAGCAGTACTTC.

The chain's CDR3 is CASSGGLGSTDTQYF. The CDR3 nucleotides are TGCGCCAGCAGCGGGGGACTAGGGAGCACAGATACGCAGTATTTT. This chain uses TRBV5-1 with TRBJ2-3, with 8 nucleotides matching TRBD2. The CDR3 sequence is 15 residues long. Trimming at V came to 4 bases and at J to 0 bases, leaving 4 bases not matched to a gene. From germline, CDR1 is SGHRS and CDR2 YFSETQ.

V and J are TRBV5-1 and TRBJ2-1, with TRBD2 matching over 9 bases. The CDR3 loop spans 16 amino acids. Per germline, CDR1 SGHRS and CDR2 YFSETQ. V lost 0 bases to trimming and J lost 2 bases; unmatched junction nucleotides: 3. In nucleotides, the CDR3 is TGCGCCAGCAGCTTGGGGGGACTAGCTACCTACAATGAGCAGTTCTTC. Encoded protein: CASSLGGLATYNEQFF. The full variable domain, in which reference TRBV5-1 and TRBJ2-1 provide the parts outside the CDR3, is KAGVTQTPRYLIKTRGQQVTLSCSPISGHRSVSWYQQTPGQGLQFLFEYFSETQRNKGNFPGRFSGRQFSNSRSEMNVSTLELGDSALYLCASSLGGLATYNEQFFGPGTRLTVL.

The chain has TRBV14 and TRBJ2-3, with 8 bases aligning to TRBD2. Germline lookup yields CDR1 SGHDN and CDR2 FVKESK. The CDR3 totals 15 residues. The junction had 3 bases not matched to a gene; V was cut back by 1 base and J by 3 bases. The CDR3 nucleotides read TGTGCCAGCAGCCAAGGTGGACTAGCAACAGATACGCAGTATTTT. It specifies CASSQGGLATDTQYF.

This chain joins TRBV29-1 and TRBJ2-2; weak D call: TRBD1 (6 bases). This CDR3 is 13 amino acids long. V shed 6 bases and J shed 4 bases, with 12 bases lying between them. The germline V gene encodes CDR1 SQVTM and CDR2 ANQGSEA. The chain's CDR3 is CSVSGHSTGELFF. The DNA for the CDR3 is TGCAGCGTATCGGGACACAGCACCGGGGAGCTGTTTTTT.

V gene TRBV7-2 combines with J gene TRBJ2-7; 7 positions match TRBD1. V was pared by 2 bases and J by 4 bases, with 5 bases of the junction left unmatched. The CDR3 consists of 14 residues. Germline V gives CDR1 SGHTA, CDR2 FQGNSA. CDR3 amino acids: CASSLSGQAYEQYF. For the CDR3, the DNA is TGTGCCAGCAGCTTAAGCGGACAGGCATACGAGCAGTACTTC.

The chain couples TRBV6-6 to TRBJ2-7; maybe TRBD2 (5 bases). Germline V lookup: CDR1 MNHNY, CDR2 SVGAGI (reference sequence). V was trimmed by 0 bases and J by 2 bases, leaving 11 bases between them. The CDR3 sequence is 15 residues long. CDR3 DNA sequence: TGTGCCAGCAGTTACTCAGCGGAATCCGCCTACGAGCAGTACTTC. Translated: CASSYSAESAYEQYF.

CDR3 sequence reads: CASSPRGGRGTQYF. In DNA, the CDR3 is TGTGCCAGCAGCCCCCGGGGTGGGAGAGGGACCCAGTACTTC. This sequence joins TRBV7-2 and TRBJ2-5; weak D call: TRBD2 (5 bases). The ends were cut back, 5 bases at V and 7 bases at J, with 17 bases in the middle. Germline V gene data show CDR1 as SGHTA and CDR2 as FQGNSA. This CDR3 has 14 residues. Full variable domain (outside the CDR3, taken from reference TRBV7-2 and TRBJ2-5): GAGVSQSPSNKVTEKGKDVELRCDPISGHTALYWYRQSLGQGLEFLIYFQGNSAPDKSGLPSDRFSAERTGGSVSTLTIQRTQQEDSAVYLCASSPRGGRGTQYFGPGTRLLVL.

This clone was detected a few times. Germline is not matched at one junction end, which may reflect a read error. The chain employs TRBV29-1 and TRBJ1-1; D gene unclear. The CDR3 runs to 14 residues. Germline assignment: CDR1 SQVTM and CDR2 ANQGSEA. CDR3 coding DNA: TGCAGCGTCAAAATCACAGAATTGAATACTGAAGCTTTCTTT. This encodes CSVKITELNTEAFF.

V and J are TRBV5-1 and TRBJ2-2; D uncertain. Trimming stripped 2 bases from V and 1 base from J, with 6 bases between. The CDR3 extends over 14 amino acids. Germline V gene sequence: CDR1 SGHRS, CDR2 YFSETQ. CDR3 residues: CASSFPGNTGELFF. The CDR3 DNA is TGCGCCAGCAGCTTCCCCGGGAACACCGGGGAGCTGTTTTTT.

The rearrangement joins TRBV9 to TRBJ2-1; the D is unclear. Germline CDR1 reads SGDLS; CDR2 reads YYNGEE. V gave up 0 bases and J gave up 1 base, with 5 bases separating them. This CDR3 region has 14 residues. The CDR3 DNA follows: TGTGCCAGCAGCGTAGGCGTATCCTACAATGAGCAGTTCTTC. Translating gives CASSVGVSYNEQFF.

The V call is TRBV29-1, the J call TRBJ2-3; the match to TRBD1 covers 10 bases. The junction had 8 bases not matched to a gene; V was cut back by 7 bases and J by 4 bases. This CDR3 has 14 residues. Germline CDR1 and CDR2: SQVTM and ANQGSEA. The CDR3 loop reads CSATGQGFSDTQYF. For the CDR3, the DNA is TGCAGCGCGACGGGACAGGGGTTTTCAGATACGCAGTATTTT.

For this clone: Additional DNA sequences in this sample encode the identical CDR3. The CDR3 here is CASSLVSNEQFF. The CDR3 nucleotides read TGTGCCAGCAGCTTAGTGTCGAATGAGCAGTTCTTC. The V and J genes are TRBV7-6 and TRBJ2-1; D call uncertain. In germline, CDR1 is SGHVS, CDR2 FNYEAQ. This CDR3 comprises 12 residues. Trimming took off 1 base at V and 7 bases at J, with 5 bases between the two ends.

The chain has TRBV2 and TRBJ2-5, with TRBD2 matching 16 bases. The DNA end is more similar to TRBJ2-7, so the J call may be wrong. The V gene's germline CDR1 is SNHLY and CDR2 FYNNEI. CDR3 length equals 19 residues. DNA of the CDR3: TGTGCCAGCATCCCAACAGGGACTAGCGGGGGGGCCGCATCCTACGAGCAGTACTTC. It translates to CASIPTGTSGGAASYEQYF.

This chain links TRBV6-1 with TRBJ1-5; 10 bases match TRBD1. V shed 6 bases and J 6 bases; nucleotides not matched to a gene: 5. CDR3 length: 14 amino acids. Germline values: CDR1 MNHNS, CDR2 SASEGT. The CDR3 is CASRTTGGGQPQHF. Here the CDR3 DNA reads TGTGCCAGCAGGACGACAGGGGGCGGTCAGCCCCAGCATTTT.

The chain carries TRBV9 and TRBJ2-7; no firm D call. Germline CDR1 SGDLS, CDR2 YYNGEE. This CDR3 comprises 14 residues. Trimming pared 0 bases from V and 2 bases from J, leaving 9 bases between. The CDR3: CASSVDIMAYEQYF. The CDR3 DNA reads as TGTGCCAGCAGCGTAGACATTATGGCCTACGAGCAGTACTTC.